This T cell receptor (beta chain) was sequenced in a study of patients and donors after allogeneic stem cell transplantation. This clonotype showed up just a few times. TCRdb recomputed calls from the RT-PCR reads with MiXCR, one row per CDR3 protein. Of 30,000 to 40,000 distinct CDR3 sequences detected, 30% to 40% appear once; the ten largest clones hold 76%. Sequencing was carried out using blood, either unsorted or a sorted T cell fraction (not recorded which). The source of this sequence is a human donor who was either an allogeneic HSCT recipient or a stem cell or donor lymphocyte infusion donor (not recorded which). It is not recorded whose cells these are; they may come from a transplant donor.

Here the CDR3 reads CSVVAQTRQETQYF. The CDR3 bases are TGCAGCGTTGTGGCTCAGACCCGCCAAGAGACCCAGTACTTC. The rearrangement joins TRBV29-1 to TRBJ2-5; D gene ambiguous. Germline values: CDR1 SQVTM, CDR2 ANQGSEA. CDR3 length: 14 amino acids. Trimming stripped 4 bases from V and 1 base from J, with 13 bases between.